The 11 T cell receptor beta chains below come from one sample, sequenced in a study of shared clonotypes between healthy human individuals. Clones were read by immunoSEQ multiplex PCR, and TCRdb kept only the in-frame ones, dropping some. Of about 520,000 clones listed, 81% are singletons. Sequencing was carried out using PBMCs. These receptors all stem from a woman aged 40 to 55 in good health. Some clones in this sample may be carry-over from other donors' samples.

This clone was seen ten or more times. V usage is TRBV18 and J usage is TRBJ2-4, with D maybe TRBD1 (5 bases). V dropped 4 bases and J dropped 0 bases, with 13 bases sitting between them. The CDR3 totals 16 residues. The germline CDR1 and CDR2 sequences are KGHSH and LQKENI. For the CDR3, the DNA is TGTGCCAGCTCACTGGCCAGGGTAGGAGCCAAAAACATTCAGTACTTC. Translated, it gives CASSLARVGAKNIQYF.

As concerns this clone: This may be a read error: a much more frequent sequence differs by one nucleotide. The rearrangement joins TRBV30 to TRBJ1-1; 9 bases line up with TRBD1. The germline V gene has CDR1 GTSNPN and CDR2 SVGIG (reference sequence). This CDR3 region has 13 residues. In DNA, the CDR3 is TGTGCCTGGGCGGGACAGGGTTTTACTGGAGCTTTCTTT. Translation gives CAWAGQGFTGAFF.

The V call is TRBV7-8, the J call TRBJ1-1; D remains unclear. CDR1 and CDR2 (germline): SGHVS, FQNEAQ. The CDR3 contains 14 residues. The germline V and J ends were trimmed by 8 bases and 0 bases, with 13 bases remaining between them. CDR3 nucleotide sequence: TGTGCCAGCGCCCGGAACATAATGAACACTGAAGCTTTCTTT. It is translated as CASARNIMNTEAFF.

The chain couples TRBV15 to TRBJ2-2; D not certain. This CDR3 has 15 residues. Germline V lookup: CDR1 LNHNV, CDR2 YYDKDF (reference sequence). V lost 7 bases, J lost 0 bases, and 12 bases lay in between. The CDR3 DNA reads TGTGCCACCAAGGGAAGGAACCCGAACACCGGGGAGCTGTTTTTT. Protein product: CATKGRNPNTGELFF.

Comments on this clone: This could be a read error, since a much larger clone is one nucleotide away. The chain couples TRBV28 to TRBJ1-5, with TRBD1 matching over 7 bases. The V segment lost 6 bases and the J segment 6 bases; nucleotides outside the gene matches: 17. CDR1 MDHEN and CDR2 SYDVKM come from the germline V gene. The CDR3 spans 17 residues. CDR3 nucleotides: TGTGCCAGCAGGAGTACCGGGGACAGTGTCTCCGTTCAGCCCCAGCATTTT. Translation: CASRSTGDSVSVQPQHF.

The chain joins TRBV28 to TRBJ1-2; D perhaps matches TRBD1 (5 bases). CDR1 is MDHEN, CDR2 SYDVKM, per germline. CDR3 size: 13 residues. Trimming removed 6 bases at V and 8 bases at J, with 16 bases between. CDR3 nucleotide sequence: TGTGCCAGCAGCATAGGGACGTGGTCGGGCTACACCTTC. Protein sequence: CASSIGTWSGYTF.

The chain links TRBV2 to TRBJ1-2; 12 bases are shared with TRBD1. The CDR3 has 13 residues. The V gene end was trimmed by 6 bases and the J gene end by 8 bases; junction bases not matched to a gene: 4. CDR1 and CDR2 from the germline V gene are SNHLY and FYNNEI. The DNA for the CDR3 is TGTGCCAGCAGAGGGACAGGGGGCATCGGCTACACCTTC. Translating it yields CASRGTGGIGYTF.

This rearrangement joins TRBV18 to TRBJ2-6; D gene uncertain. The ends were cut back, 2 bases at V and 0 bases at J, with 5 bases in the middle. There are 15 residues in the CDR3. Per the germline V gene, CDR1 is KGHSH and CDR2 is LQKENI. CDR3 sequence: CASSPVISGANVLTF. DNA for the CDR3: TGTGCCAGCTCACCAGTTATCTCTGGGGCCAACGTCCTGACTTTC. Full variable domain (rest looked up from reference TRBV18 and TRBJ2-6): NAGVMQNPRHLVRRRGQEARLRCSPMKGHSHVYWYRQLPEEGLKFMVYLQKENIIDESGMPKERFSAEFPKEGPSILRIQQVVRGDSAAYFCASSPVISGANVLTFGAGSRLTVL.

The CDR3 protein is CASSEPPLGDGELFF. The CDR3 nucleotides read TGCGCCAGCAGCGAGCCGCCGCTTGGGGACGGGGAGCTGTTTTTT. V gene TRBV5-1 combines with J gene TRBJ2-2; unclear D gene. Trimming cost V 4 bases and J 7 bases, with 17 bases left between them. This CDR3 has 15 residues. Germline V lookup: CDR1 SGHRS, CDR2 YFSETQ. Supplemented by reference TRBV5-1 and TRBJ2-2, the full variable domain reads KAGVTQTPRYLIKTRGQQVTLSCSPISGHRSVSWYQQTPGQGLQFLFEYFSETQRNKGNFPGRFSGRQFSNSRSEMNVSTLELGDSALYLCASSEPPLGDGELFFGEGSRLTVL.

The chain has TRBV5-4 and TRBJ2-3, with 10 bases matching TRBD1. The CDR3 sequence is 17 residues long. The V segment lost 5 bases and the J segment 3 bases; nucleotides outside the gene matches: 12. Germline V gene lookup returns CDR1 SGHNT and CDR2 YYREEE (reference sequence). CDR3 in amino acids: CASSSPPGQGLTDTQYF. The CDR3 bases are TGTGCCAGCAGTTCTCCCCCGGGACAGGGGTTGACAGATACGCAGTATTTT.

This clone was recorded once. A far larger clone is one nucleotide away, so this likely arose from a read error. This CDR3 is CASSVPTSGRIFEKYF. The CDR3 nucleotides are TGTGCCAGCAGTGTCCCGACTAGCGGGAGAATTTTTGAGAAGTACTTC. This rearrangement joins TRBV28 to TRBJ2-7; 12 bases line up with TRBD2. CDR1 is MDHEN, CDR2 SYDVKM, per germline. V trimming: 5 bases; J trimming: 11 bases; junction bases outside the gene matches: 16. CDR3 length equals 16 residues.